This paragraph covers one T cell receptor (beta chain) sequence. What it binds is unknown. The PCR contained 60 Vbeta and 13 Jbeta primers. The data were produced by immunoSEQ multiplex PCR, yet TCRdb's version contains in-frame clones alone and is incomplete. Across tens of thousands of clones, the top ten clones capture about 15% of the sample. The data are from a study of cytomegalovirus exposure and HLA in healthy donors. Whole-study findings and limits: One variant, a missense change in DCLRE1C, was linked in a later analysis to TCR beta V- and J-gene trimming.

The CDR3 is made up of 13 amino acids. CDR1 is LNHDA, CDR2 SQIVND, per germline (reference sequence). This chain links TRBV19 with TRBJ1-1, with unresolved D. The clonotype was recovered from a boy younger than 18 in good health and CMV-seronegative. The sequencing sample was made of PBMCs. The CDR3 DNA is TGTGCAAGCGGGAACGAGCTGAACACTGAAGCTTTCTTT. Protein product: CASGNELNTEAFF.